Listed here is a single T cell receptor beta chain. It has no known antigen specificity. No qualities accompany the bases; no much larger clone lies one base away. The entire isolated RNA was reverse transcribed using the High Capacity cDNA Reverse Transcription Kit, and thus expressed TCRB transcripts were sequenced. Deep immunoSEQ sequencing was performed on naive, central memory and regulatory T cell samples, with an average of roughly 4 million total reads per sample. After sorted cells were lysed in RLT buffer, RNA was extracted with DNase-treated RNeasy Micro or Mini kits, with the choice depending on cell number. To prevent cross-contamination, each cell subset was processed individually, whereas patient and healthy donor samples were processed jointly. Using the immunoSEQ multiplex PCR, TCRB sequences were amplified from cDNA into 87-bp fragments spanning the CDR3 region. Amplicons were sequenced on the Illumina HiSeq platform. Regarding the original processing steps: PCR bias was computationally corrected using synthetic template baselines, reads within Hamming distance 2 were collapsed, and singletons that could not be merged were discarded. By aligning reads against IMGT, V, D and J genes, CDR3 length, and insertions or deletions at six rearrangement sites were assigned. Within each subset, clonotype counts were normalized to the number of sorted cells before true diversity and Gini coefficients were calculated with the tcR R package. The overlap coefficient, calculated on TCRB nucleotide sequences, was used to quantify repertoire sharing. As a proxy for the pre-selection repertoire, out-of-frame TCRB sequences from naive cells were analyzed. This immuneACCESS table, as held by TCRdb, lists in-frame sequences with V and J called but not all clones. Of the missing ones, under half trace to an unresolved V gene in checked studies; the others have no known cause. The DNA was the basis for D and trimming; V, J and clone size are from that table. This sample holds some 290,000 clones; approximately 25% were observed only once. The ten top clones hold 0.012% of the sample.

This sample was included in a study of beta chain features in type 1 diabetes listed by TCRdb under 2018. Some background on the complete study: Patients and healthy donors did not differ in mean age, gender distribution, total cell number or subset yield. A total of 100 million to 110 million sorted cells were examined across all samples, and a strong correlation was observed between cell number per subset and RNA yield. The study compared the TCRB repertoires of sorted circulating CD4+ T cell subsets in recently diagnosed type 1 diabetes patients with those in matched healthy donors. Regulatory and stem cell-like memory subsets were isolated from only 8 patients and roughly 8 healthy donors, whereas naive and central memory subsets came from all 30 or so donors.

From each donor, a single peripheral blood sample of about 100 mL on average was drawn into heparinised tubes. A BD FACSAria II and a panel including CD45RO, CCR7, CD25, CD127, CD95 and CD27 were used to sort naive, central memory, regulatory and stem cell-like memory CD4+ T cells. Every sorted population had a purity above 95%. Right away, PBMCs were isolated by Lymphoprep density gradient centrifugation and were stained directly, with no culture step. To minimize batch effects, samples were stained and sorted in pairs, one healthy donor with one patient per experiment. Including the terminal cysteine and phenylalanine, the CDR3 comprises 13 residues. Only the CDR3 region is kept as DNA, spanning 39 bases read in frame from base 1. V and J lose 0 bases and 6 bases, and a span of 11 bases separates them. For CDR1 and CDR2, the germline V gene (reference sequence) lists GTSNPN and SVGIG. What the study reported, not specific to this receptor: Naive, central memory and regulatory TCRB repertoires appeared to be more similar among patients than among healthy donors. At VDJ recombination sites, patients with type 1 diabetes made fewer insertions and deleted more nucleotides, a pattern implying thymic rearrangement abnormalities. Because cDNA rather than genomic DNA was sequenced, highly expressing activated cells could have been over-represented, although no difference in activation and CD3 levels was found between groups. A moderate but significant shortening of TCRB CDR3 length was observed in type 1 diabetes patients in all four CD4+ subsets. HLA sub-analyses involved small numbers of individuals, so any influence of HLA type on TCRB rearrangement remained unresolved. Shorter templates might have been favored by PCR, but patient and control samples were amplified and corrected together, so both groups would have been affected equally by any skew.

The clonotype originates from a woman aged 30 to 39 with type 1 diabetes. Sequencing used naive CD4+ T cells from blood. The sample's cell subset or site, from its label and the paper: true naive CD4+ T cells. This sequence uses TRBV30 and TRBJ1-2, with a tentative D gene TRBD1 over 5 matching bases. The nucleotides are TGTGCCTGGAGTGTAACCCGACAGCATGGCTACACCTTC. Translated, this is CAWSVTRQHGYTF.